This entry describes one T cell receptor (beta chain). Germline CDR1 reads MNHEY; CDR2 reads SVGAGI. V lost 4 bases and J lost 0, with 7 bases in between. This CDR3 comprises 14 residues. The sample originates from a study of T cell changes during pregnancy in multiple sclerosis. Libraries were prepared by immunoSEQ multiplex PCR; TCRdb keeps only in-frame clonotypes and omits some of them. The data hold 20,000 to 25,000 clones, with over 65% observed a single time. This sequence was found in a female donor with multiple sclerosis, enrolled in a pregnancy study. The material sequenced was CD8+ T cells from peripheral blood mononuclear cells, taken before pregnancy. The V call is TRBV6-5, the J call TRBJ2-1, with D uncertain. The CDR3 is CASSFTSSYNEQFF. For the CDR3, the DNA is TGTGCCAGCAGTTTCACCAGCTCCTACAATGAGCAGTTCTTC.